The TCR beta chain described here comes from a study of blood T cell repertoires in COVID-19 (dated by TCRdb to 2018 to 2020). General notes on the study: Samples covering the acute and convalescent phases of COVID-19 were provided by collaborators in the United States, Italy and Spain. Sample metadata almost always included a de-identified subject ID, COVID-19 status, age in years and sex. Subjects who had been exposed to COVID-19, were actively infected with it, or had recovered from it provided the deeply sampled blood TCRbeta repertoires that made up the dataset. Where HLA class I and class II types were available, the types were taken from metadata supplied by the sample provider, not from assay-based typing. The samples were drawn from the first 160 participants of the ongoing ImmuneRACE study and from 1,254 subjects provided by 6 global collaborators. The repertoires were made available in a free public database intended to serve as a resource for research on the immune response to SARS-CoV-2. The prospective study material was composed of cDNA or gDNA derived from T cells, B-cell-depleted T cells, or PBMCs.

In the prospective study, participants were about 18 to 90 years old, resided in about two dozen geographic areas of the United States, and were enrolled through a virtual design. To assign participants to cohorts, the prospective study relied on clinical history that participants themselves reported in a screening survey and a study questionnaire. Recovered participants in ImmuneRACE Cohort 3 were defined by two consecutive negative NP/OP PCR tests, clearance by a healthcare professional, or resolution of symptoms. Each participant in the prospective study had whole blood, serum and a nasopharyngeal or oropharyngeal swab collected by mobile phlebotomists. Participants in the prospective study had the option to provide additional blood draws and questionnaires over an approximately 2-month period. Blood samples from the prospective study were shipped frozen or at room temperature prior to DNA extraction.

Of note for this clone: The antigen it recognizes is unknown. No base quality information exists; no much larger clone differs at one position.

The immunoSEQ Assay, a bias-controlled multiplex PCR, was used to amplify TCRbeta CDR3 regions from genomic DNA. In the original analysis: Nucleated cell counts per sample were estimated from amplification of reference gene primers within the assay. Sequence reads were collapsed and filtered to measure the absolute abundance of every unique TCRbeta CDR3 rearrangement. Productive Simpson clonality was computed per sample as the square root of Simpson's diversity index over productive rearrangements. What TCRdb holds here is the immuneACCESS table cut down to in-frame rearrangements. Part of the clones is not present; checked against another copy, under half of the missing clones reflect an unresolved V gene, and the others are unexplained. From that table come the V and J calls and clone size; the DNA was used to work out D and trimming. The sample table contains approximately 500,000 clones; only one count was recorded for around nine tenths of them. The ten largest clones take up 1.8% of the sample.

General study outcomes and caveats: The amount of clinical and demographic metadata varied by source and participant and was provided uncurated.

The CDR3 sequence holds 19 residues, the cysteine and phenylalanine included. CDR3 DNA only is kept here, 57 bases in frame from base 1. From a lookup of the germline V gene, CDR1 and CDR2 are SGHDT and YYEEEE. V lost 2 bases and J lost 3 bases, and the count of bases not matched to a germline gene is 15. The sample consisted of PBMCs or T cells enriched from blood (not recorded which). The V and J segments used are TRBV5-6 and TRBJ2-1; TRBD1 lines up with 9 middle nucleotides. The sequence came from a woman aged 40 to 55 who had recovered from COVID-19. DNA sequence: TGTGCCAGCAGCTTCAGACAGGGGGGGTTTCGACATATCTACAATGAGCAGTTCTTC. Its translation is CASSFRQGGFRHIYNEQFF.